This is a list of T cell receptor beta chains from one sample in a study of shared clonotypes between healthy human individuals. Libraries were prepared by immunoSEQ multiplex PCR; TCRdb keeps only in-frame clonotypes and omits some of them. The sample consists of about 1 million clones, around 74% of them appearing once. The source material was memory CD4+ T cells sorted from blood. These receptor sequences come from a man in his late teens or twenties in good health. The CDR3 runs from the conserved cysteine through the conserved F or W. D genes are given only for firm matches. The size of a clone is reported for some rows only, either as once, few or many, or as a class for expanded clones.

j_call clone_size d_call v_call cdr3_nt cdr3_aa
TRBJ2-4 NA TRBD2 TRBV2 TGTGCCAGCAGTGATCTAGCGGGAGTGTCCAAAAACATTCAGTACTTC CASSDLAGVSKNIQYF
TRBJ2-5 NA NA TRBV14 TGTGCCAGCAGCCTTCTGGTTGGGGCCGGAGAGACCCAGTACTTC CASSLLVGAGETQYF
TRBJ1-2 once TRBD1 TRBV5-4 TGTGCCAGCCTGGTTTTTCCACAGGGGTTGGCAGGGGGCTACACCTTC CASLVFPQGLAGGYTF
TRBJ2-1 NA TRBD2 TRBV9 TGTGCCAGCAGCACCCGGGGTAGCGGGAATCAAGCCTACAATGAGCAGTTCTTC CASSTRGSGNQAYNEQFF
TRBJ1-2 NA NA TRBV5-1 TGCGCCAGCAGTTTCGGTAGGGGGACGGAAGGCTACACCTTC CASSFGRGTEGYTF
TRBJ1-2 NA TRBD1 TRBV4-1 TGCGCCAGCAGCCAAGGGGGGGACAGGGGGATTTCCCTTGGCTACACCTTC CASSQGGDRGISLGYTF
TRBJ2-7 NA NA TRBV7-9 TGTGCCAGCAGCCCCCCCCTATCTGGGAACCTCGAGCAGTACTTC CASSPPLSGNLEQYF
TRBJ2-3 NA TRBD2 TRBV5-4 TGTGCCAGCAGCTCAGGGACTAGCGGGCGGACAGATACGCAGTATTTT CASSSGTSGRTDTQYF
TRBJ2-7 NA NA TRBV15 TGTGCCACCAGCAGATCGGGCACACAGGAGCAGTACTTC CATSRSGTQEQYF
TRBJ1-1 NA TRBD1 TRBV19 TGTGCCAGTAAGAAAGCCGGGACAGGTGCCTATGAAGCTTTCTTT CASKKAGTGAYEAFF
TRBJ2-5 many NA TRBV7-2 TGTGCCAGCAGCCCCCGCGGGGCCTATCAAGAGACCCAGTACTTC CASSPRGAYQETQYF
TRBJ2-7 once NA TRBV5-1 TGCGCCAGCAGCTTTAATTCTATGGGCGAGCAGTACTTC CASSFNSMGEQYF
TRBJ1-1 NA NA TRBV11-2 TGTGCCAGCAGCCATCGGACAGAGAACACTGAAGCTTTCTTT CASSHRTENTEAFF
TRBJ1-5 few NA TRBV2 TGTGCCAGCACTGGGGATAATCAGCCCCAGCATTTT CASTGDNQPQHF
TRBJ1-2 medium-sized NA TRBV4-1 TGCGCCAGCAGCCCCCCGGGGACCGAGGCTAACTATGGCTACACCTTC CASSPPGTEANYGYTF
TRBJ1-1 NA NA TRBV10-2 TGCGCCAGCAGTGGGTCAGGGTCGAACACTGAAGCTTTCTTT CASSGSGSNTEAFF
TRBJ1-2 NA NA TRBV18 TGTGCCAGCTCACCGGCAGGGTATGGCTACACCTTC CASSPAGYGYTF
TRBJ1-4 NA NA TRBV2 TGTGCCAGCAGTGCAGGGAATGAAAAACTGTTTTTT CASSAGNEKLFF
TRBJ1-6 once TRBD1 TRBV19 TGTGCCAGTAGTATTGGGAACAGGGGAGCTTGGTCACCCCTCCACTTT CASSIGNRGAWSPLHF
TRBJ1-2 NA NA TRBV25-1 TGTGCCAGCAGCGACAGGAAAGGGAACTATGGCTACACCTTC CASSDRKGNYGYTF
TRBJ2-2 NA TRBD2 TRBV30 TGTGCCTGGGGACGGACTAGGCGTCCCGGGGAGCTGTTTTTT CAWGRTRRPGELFF
TRBJ2-1 few TRBD2 TRBV9 TGTGCCAGCAGCACTCAAGCGGGGGGGCCTGAAAATGAGCAGTTCTTC CASSTQAGGPENEQFF
TRBJ2-5 NA TRBD1 TRBV11-2 TGTGCCAGCAGCCCGACAGGGGGTGAGACCCAGTACTTC CASSPTGGETQYF
TRBJ1-2 NA NA TRBV28 TGTGCCAGCCTAACAGGCTCTAACCCTACTGGCTACACCTTC CASLTGSNPTGYTF
TRBJ2-3 NA NA TRBV30 TGTGCCTGGAGTGTACAGACGAGCACAGATACGCAGTATTTT CAWSVQTSTDTQYF
TRBJ1-2 NA NA TRBV5-8 TGTGCCAGCAGCTTGGGTTTATTTGGTGGGGGCTTCGGCTACACCTTC CASSLGLFGGGFGYTF
TRBJ2-6 NA TRBD1 TRBV25-1 TGTGCCAGCAGTGCAAGGACAGGCCTCTCTGGGGCCAACGTCCTGACTTTC CASSARTGLSGANVLTF
TRBJ1-5 few NA TRBV10-3 TGTGCCACCAGACAGCCAAATCAGCCCCAGCATTTT CATRQPNQPQHF
TRBJ1-4 once NA TRBV19 TGTGCCAGTAGGGCCGATTTGAAGGAAAAACTGTTTTTT CASRADLKEKLFF
TRBJ1-2 NA TRBD1 TRBV7-2 TGTGCCAGCAGTTTACGACAGGGGGGTGGCTACACCTTC CASSLRQGGGYTF